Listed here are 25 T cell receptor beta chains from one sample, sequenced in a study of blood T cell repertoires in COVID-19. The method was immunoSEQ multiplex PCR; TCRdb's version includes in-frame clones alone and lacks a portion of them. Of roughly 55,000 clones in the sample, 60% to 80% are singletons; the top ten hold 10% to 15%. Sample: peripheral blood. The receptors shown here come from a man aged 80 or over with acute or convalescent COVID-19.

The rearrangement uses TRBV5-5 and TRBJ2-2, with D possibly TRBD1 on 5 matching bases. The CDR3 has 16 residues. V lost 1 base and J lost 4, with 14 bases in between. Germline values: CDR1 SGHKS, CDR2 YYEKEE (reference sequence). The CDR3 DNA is TGTGCCAGCAGCTTGAGACAGACGATAGGCACCGGGGAGCTGTTTTTT. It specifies CASSLRQTIGTGELFF.

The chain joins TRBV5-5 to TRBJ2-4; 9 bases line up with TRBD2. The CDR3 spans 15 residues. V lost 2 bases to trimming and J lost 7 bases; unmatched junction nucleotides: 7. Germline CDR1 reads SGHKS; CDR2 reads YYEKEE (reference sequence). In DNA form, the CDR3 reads TGTGCCAGCAGCTTATCTAGCGGGACCCACAACATTCAGTACTTC. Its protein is CASSLSSGTHNIQYF.

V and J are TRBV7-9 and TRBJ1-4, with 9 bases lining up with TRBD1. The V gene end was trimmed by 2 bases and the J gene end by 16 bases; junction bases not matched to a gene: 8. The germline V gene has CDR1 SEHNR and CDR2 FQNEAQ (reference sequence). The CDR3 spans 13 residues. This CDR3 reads CASSLQSTGGPFF. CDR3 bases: TGTGCCAGCAGCTTACAATCGACAGGGGGTCCGTTTTTT.

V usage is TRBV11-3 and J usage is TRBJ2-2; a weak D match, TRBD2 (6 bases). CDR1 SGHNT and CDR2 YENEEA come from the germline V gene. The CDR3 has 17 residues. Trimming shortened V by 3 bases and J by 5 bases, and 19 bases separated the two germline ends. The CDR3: CASSLWAAGKTTGELFF. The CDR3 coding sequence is TGTGCCAGCAGCTTGTGGGCGGCGGGAAAGACGACCGGGGAGCTGTTTTTT.

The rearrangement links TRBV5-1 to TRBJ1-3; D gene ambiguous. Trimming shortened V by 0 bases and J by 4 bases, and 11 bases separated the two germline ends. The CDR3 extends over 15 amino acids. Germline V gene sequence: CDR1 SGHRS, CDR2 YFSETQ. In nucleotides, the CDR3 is TGCGCCAGCAGCTTGGCCACTACACCCGGAAACACCATATATTTT. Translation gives CASSLATTPGNTIYF.

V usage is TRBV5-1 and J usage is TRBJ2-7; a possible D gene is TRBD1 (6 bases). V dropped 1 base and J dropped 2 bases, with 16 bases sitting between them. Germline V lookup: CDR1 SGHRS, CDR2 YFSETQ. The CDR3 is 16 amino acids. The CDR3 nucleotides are TGCGCCAGCAGCTTGTCGACAGGTACCCCTCCCTACGAGCAGTACTTC. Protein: CASSLSTGTPPYEQYF.

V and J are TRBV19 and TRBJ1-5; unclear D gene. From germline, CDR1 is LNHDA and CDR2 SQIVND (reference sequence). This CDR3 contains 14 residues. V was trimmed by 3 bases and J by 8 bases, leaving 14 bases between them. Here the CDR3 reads CASSIGLLGEPQHF. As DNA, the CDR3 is TGTGCCAGTAGTATTGGACTTCTCGGGGAGCCCCAGCATTTT.

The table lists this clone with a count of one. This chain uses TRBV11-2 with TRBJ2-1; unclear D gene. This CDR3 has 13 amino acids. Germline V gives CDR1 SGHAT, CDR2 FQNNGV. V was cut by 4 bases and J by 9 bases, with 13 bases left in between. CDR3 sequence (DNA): TGTGCCAGCAGCTCCACCAACCACGGTGAGCAGTTCTTC. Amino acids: CASSSTNHGEQFF. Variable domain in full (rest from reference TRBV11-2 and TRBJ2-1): EAGVAQSPRYKIIEKRQSVAFWCNPISGHATLYWYQQILGQGPKLLIQFQNNGVVDDSQLPKDRFSAERLKGVDSTLKIQPAKLEDSAVYLCASSSTNHGEQFFGPGTRLTVL.

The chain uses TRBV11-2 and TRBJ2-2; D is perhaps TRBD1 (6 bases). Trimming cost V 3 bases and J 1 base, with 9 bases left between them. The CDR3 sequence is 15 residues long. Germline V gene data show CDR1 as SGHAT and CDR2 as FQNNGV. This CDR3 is CASSFVQGNTGELFF. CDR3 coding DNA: TGTGCCAGCAGCTTCGTACAGGGGAACACCGGGGAGCTGTTTTTT.

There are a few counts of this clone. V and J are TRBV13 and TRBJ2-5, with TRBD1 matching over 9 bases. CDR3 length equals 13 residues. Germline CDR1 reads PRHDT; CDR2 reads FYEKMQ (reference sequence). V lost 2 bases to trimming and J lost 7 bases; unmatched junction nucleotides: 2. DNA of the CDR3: TGTGCCAGCAGCTTATCGACAGGGGGGACCCAGTACTTC. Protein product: CASSLSTGGTQYF.

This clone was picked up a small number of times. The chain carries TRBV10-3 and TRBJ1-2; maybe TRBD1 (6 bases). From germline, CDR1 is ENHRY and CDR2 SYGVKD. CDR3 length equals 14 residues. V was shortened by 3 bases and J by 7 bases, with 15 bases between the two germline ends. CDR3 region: CAISERRTDAGYTF. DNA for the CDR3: TGTGCCATCAGTGAACGTCGGACAGATGCTGGCTACACCTTC.

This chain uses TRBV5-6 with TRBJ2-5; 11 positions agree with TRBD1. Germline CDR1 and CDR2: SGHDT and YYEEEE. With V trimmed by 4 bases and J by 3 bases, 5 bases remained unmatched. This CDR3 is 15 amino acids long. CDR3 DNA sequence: TGTGCCAGCAGCCCAGGGACAGGGGGTAAAGAGACCCAGTACTTC. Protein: CASSPGTGGKETQYF.

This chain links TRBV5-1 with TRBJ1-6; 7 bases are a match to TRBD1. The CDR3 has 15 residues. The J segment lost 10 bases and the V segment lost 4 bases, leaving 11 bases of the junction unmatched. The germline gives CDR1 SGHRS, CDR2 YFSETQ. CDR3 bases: TGCGCCAGCAGCACCCGACAGGGATCTCGATCACCCCTCCACTTT. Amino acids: CASSTRQGSRSPLHF.

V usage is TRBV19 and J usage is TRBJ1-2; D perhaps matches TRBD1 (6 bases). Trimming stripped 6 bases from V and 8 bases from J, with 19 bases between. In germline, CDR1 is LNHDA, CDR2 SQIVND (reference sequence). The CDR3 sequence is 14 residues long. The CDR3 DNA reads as TGTGCCAGTAGGAGCCTGGGGGCCGGGGAGGGCTACACCTTC. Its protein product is CASRSLGAGEGYTF.

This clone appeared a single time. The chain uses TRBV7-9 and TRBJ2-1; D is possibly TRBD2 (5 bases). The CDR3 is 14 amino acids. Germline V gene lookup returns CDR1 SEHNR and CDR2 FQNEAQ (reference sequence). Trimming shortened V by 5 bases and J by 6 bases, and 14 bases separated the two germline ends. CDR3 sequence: CASSPNTGGNEQFF. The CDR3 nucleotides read TGTGCCAGCAGCCCAAACACCGGAGGCAATGAGCAGTTCTTC.

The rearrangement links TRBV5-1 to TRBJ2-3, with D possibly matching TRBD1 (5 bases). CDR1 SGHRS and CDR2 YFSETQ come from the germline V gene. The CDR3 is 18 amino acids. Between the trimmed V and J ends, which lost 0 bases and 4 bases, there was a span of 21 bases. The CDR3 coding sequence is TGCGCCAGCAGCTTGGCCTCGACAGCCGCATACCGGCCAGATACGCAGTATTTT. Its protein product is CASSLASTAAYRPDTQYF.

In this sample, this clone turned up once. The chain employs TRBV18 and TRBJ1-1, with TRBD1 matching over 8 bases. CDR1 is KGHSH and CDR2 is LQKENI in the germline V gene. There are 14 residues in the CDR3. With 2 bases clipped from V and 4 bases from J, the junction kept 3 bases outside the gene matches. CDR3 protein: CASSPTGGRTEAFF. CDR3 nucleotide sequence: TGTGCCAGCTCACCAACAGGGGGGCGCACTGAAGCTTTCTTT. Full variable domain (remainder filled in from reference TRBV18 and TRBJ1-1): NAGVMQNPRHLVRRRGQEARLRCSPMKGHSHVYWYRQLPEEGLKFMVYLQKENIIDESGMPKERFSAEFPKEGPSILRIQQVVRGDSAAYFCASSPTGGRTEAFFGQGTRLTVV.

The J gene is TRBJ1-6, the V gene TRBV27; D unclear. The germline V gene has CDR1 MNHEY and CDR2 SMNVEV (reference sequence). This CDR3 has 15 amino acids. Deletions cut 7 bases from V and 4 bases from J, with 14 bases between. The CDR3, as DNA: TGTGCCAGCACCAGCAGACAAATGTATAATTCACCCCTCCACTTT. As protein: CASTSRQMYNSPLHF.

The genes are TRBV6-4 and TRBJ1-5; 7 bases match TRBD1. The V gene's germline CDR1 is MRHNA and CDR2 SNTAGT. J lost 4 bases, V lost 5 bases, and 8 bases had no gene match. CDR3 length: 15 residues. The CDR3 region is CASSPGTAWNQPQHF. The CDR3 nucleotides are TGTGCCAGCAGTCCCGGGACAGCATGGAATCAGCCCCAGCATTTT.

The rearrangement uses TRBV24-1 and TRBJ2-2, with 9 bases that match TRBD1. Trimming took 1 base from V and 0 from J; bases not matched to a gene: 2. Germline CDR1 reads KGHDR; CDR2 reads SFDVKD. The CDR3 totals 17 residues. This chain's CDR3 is CATSDFRTGANTGELFF. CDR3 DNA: TGTGCCACCAGTGATTTTAGGACAGGGGCGAACACCGGGGAGCTGTTTTTT.

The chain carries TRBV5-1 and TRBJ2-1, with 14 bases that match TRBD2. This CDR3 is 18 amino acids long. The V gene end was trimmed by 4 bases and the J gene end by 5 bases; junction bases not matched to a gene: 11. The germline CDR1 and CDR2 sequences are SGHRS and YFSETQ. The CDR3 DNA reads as TGCGCCAGCAGCCGAGGGACTAGCGGGGGCCTCGGGGACAATGAGCAGTTCTTC. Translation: CASSRGTSGGLGDNEQFF. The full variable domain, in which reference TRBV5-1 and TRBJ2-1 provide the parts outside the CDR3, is KAGVTQTPRYLIKTRGQQVTLSCSPISGHRSVSWYQQTPGQGLQFLFEYFSETQRNKGNFPGRFSGRQFSNSRSEMNVSTLELGDSALYLCASSRGTSGGLGDNEQFFGPGTRLTVL.

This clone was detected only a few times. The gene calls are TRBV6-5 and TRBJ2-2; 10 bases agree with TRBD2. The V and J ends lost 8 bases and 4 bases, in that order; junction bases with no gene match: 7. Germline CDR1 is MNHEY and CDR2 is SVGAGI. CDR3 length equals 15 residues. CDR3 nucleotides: TGTGCCAGCCGGCCGCGGACTAGCGGCACCGGGGAGCTGTTTTTT. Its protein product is CASRPRTSGTGELFF.

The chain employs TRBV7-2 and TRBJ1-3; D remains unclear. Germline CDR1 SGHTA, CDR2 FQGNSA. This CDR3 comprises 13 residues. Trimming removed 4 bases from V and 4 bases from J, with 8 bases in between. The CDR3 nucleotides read TGTGCCAGCAGCTCGGTCAGGGGAAACACCATATATTTT. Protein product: CASSSVRGNTIYF.

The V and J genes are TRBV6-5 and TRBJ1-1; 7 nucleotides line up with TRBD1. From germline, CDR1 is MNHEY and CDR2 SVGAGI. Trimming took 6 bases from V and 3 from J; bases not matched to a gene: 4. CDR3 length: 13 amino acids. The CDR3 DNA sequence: TGTGCCAGCAGAGGGGGCATGGACACTGAAGCTTTCTTT. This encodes CASRGGMDTEAFF.

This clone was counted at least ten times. The CDR3 sequence: CASSETGTGGYEQYF. The CDR3 DNA reads as TGTGCCAGCAGCGAAACCGGGACAGGGGGCTACGAGCAGTACTTC. V and J are TRBV7-3 and TRBJ2-7; TRBD1 aligns across 11 bases. Germline lookup yields CDR1 SGHTA and CDR2 FQGTGA. The CDR3 consists of 15 residues. Germline trimming cut 5 bases from V and 3 bases from J; bases unmatched to any gene: 6.